Here is one T cell receptor (beta chain) with its context. What it binds is unknown. Time point in this sample: week 47, end of study. The content of each vaccine dose was 300 ug of mutant IDH1 20-mer peptide, and topical imiquimod accompanied it. Using immunoSEQ multiplex PCR, the repertoire was profiled, and TCRdb retains in-frame clones only, with some absent. The repertoire holds some 56,000 clones, with over 70% as singletons. The data are from a study of a mutant IDH1 vaccine in newly diagnosed glioma. Study background: Initiation of the vaccine course occurred 4-6 weeks after radiotherapy alone, or alongside temozolomide cycles. Patients' prior therapy spanned radiotherapy, temozolomide, or both; most underwent both. Participants attended visit V12, the safety follow-up, at week 35, and then attended visit V13 at week 47.

Sequences were derived from PBMCs, sampled from a glioma patient whose treatment included an IDH1 peptide vaccine. The sequence derives from a man aged 45-60 years with glioma.

CDR3 nucleotide sequence: TGCAGCGTGAGATACTCTGGAAACACCATATATTTT. Translating gives CSVRYSGNTIYF. The chain joins TRBV29-1 to TRBJ1-3; D gene ambiguous. V was shortened by 6 bases and J by 0 bases, with 6 bases between the two germline ends. This CDR3 spans 12 amino acids. Germline V gives CDR1 SQVTM, CDR2 ANQGSEA.